This entry describes one TCR beta chain. Its matching antigen is unknown. CDR1 SEHNR and CDR2 FQNEAQ come from the germline V gene (reference sequence). The ends were cut back, 6 bases at V and 6 bases at J, with 17 bases in the middle. The CDR3 covers 14 residues. The data stem from a study of T cell responses to AZD1222 COVID-19 vaccine. Assay: immunoSEQ multiplex PCR; the TCRdb copy retains only in-frame clones and omits some. The table has about 120,000 clones, about 90% seen once. Overall study findings and caveats: Researchers took repertoire samples only after the peak T cell response had come. There were vaccine-associated CD4 TCRs across spike, dominant at 160-218 and 743-854.

Some second doses came at about 4 weeks and others at about 12 weeks; these were pooled. Sequences were derived from peripheral blood, sampled 28 days after the second AZD1222 dose. The TCR originated in an adult who received the AZD1222 COVID-19 vaccine. This chain joins TRBV7-9 and TRBJ1-2; TRBD1 is a possible D gene (6 bases). As DNA, the CDR3 is TGTGCCAGCAGAGCGGGGGGGCCGCCCCATGGCTACACCTTC. This encodes CASRAGGPPHGYTF.